Shown below are 12 T cell receptor beta chains from a single sample sequenced in a study of blood T cells in healthy people across ages. For the second PCR, which ran for about 6 to 12 cycles, a sample-barcoded 5' primer and a J-beta primer mix were used. TCRdb called the 5' RACE reads again in MiXCR, with one record for every CDR3 protein. This sample carries about 720,000 distinct CDR3 sequences, about 24% of them seen once, and the ten largest clones take roughly 22%. Sequencing was done on a sample of blood. Receptors were obtained from a man in his 70s in good health.

This clonotype appeared a few times. The chain carries TRBV5-1 and TRBJ2-7; TRBD2 matches at 7 bases. This CDR3 has 16 residues. V was clipped by 0 bases and J by 0 bases; unmatched bases: 6. Germline-derived CDR1 and CDR2 are SGHRS and YFSETQ. The CDR3 loop reads CASSLVASGGSYEQYF. In DNA, the CDR3 is TGCGCCAGCAGCTTGGTCGCTAGCGGAGGCTCCTACGAGCAGTACTTC. The full variable domain, with the rest looked up from reference TRBV5-1 and TRBJ2-7, is KAGVTQTPRYLIKTRGQQVTLSCSPISGHRSVSWYQQTPGQGLQFLFEYFSETQRNKGNFPGRFSGRQFSNSRSEMNVSTLELGDSALYLCASSLVASGGSYEQYFGPGTRLTVT.

This clonotype was counted ten times or more. This chain links TRBV28 with TRBJ1-5, with unresolved D. The length of the CDR3 is 15 residues. V was trimmed by 3 bases and J by 4 bases, leaving 13 bases between them. Germline CDR1 and CDR2: MDHEN and SYDVKM. The DNA of the CDR3 is TGTGCCAGCAGTTTGGATGTCAGTCCTAATCAGCCCCAGCATTTT. Encoded protein: CASSLDVSPNQPQHF.

As concerns this clonotype: The conserved closing phenylalanine or tryptophan is absent in this CDR3, likely reflecting a read error. V gene TRBV12-3 or TRBV12-4 combines with J gene TRBJ2-7; a weak D match, TRBD1 (5 bases). The CDR3 covers 14 residues. Between the trimmed V and J ends, which lost 2 bases and 2 bases, there was a span of 10 bases. The CDR3 loop reads CASSLFGATYEQYS. CDR3 nucleotides: TGTGCCAGCAGTTTATTTGGGGCCACCTACGAGCAGTACTCC.

This sequence joins TRBV20-1 and TRBJ2-3; no clear D. The CDR3 totals 11 residues. Looked up from germline, CDR1 is DFQATT and CDR2 is SNEGSKA (reference sequence). V was cut by 7 bases and J by 3 bases, with 8 bases left in between. This CDR3 is CSGMKTDTQYF. CDR3 coding DNA: TGCAGTGGAATGAAAACAGATACGCAGTATTTT.

In its sample, this clonotype was seen once. CDR3 bases: TGCAGTGCTCGAGCCCTGGTCGCCAAAAACATTCAGTACTTC. It encodes CSARALVAKNIQYF. The chain employs TRBV20-1 and TRBJ2-4; D gene ambiguous. The CDR3 length is 14 residues. The V gene's germline CDR1 is DFQATT and CDR2 SNEGSKA (reference sequence). Trimming took 5 bases from V and 1 from J, leaving 12 bases between them.

This clonotype was counted between two and nine times. The chain uses TRBV12-3 or TRBV12-4 and TRBJ1-5, with D possibly matching TRBD1 (5 bases). The CDR3 runs 13 residues. With 6 bases removed from V and 6 bases from J, the gap between germline ends came to 12 bases. The CDR3 sequence: CASSWGEGQPQHF. The CDR3 coding sequence is TGTGCCAGCAGCTGGGGGGAGGGTCAGCCCCAGCATTTT.

This chain uses TRBV6-5 with TRBJ2-5; D possibly uses TRBD1 or TRBD2 (6 bases each). Germline CDR1 reads MNHEY; CDR2 reads SVGAGI. Trimming removed 2 bases at V and 7 bases at J, with 17 bases between. There are 15 residues in the CDR3. The CDR3 region is CASSYDGGPRGTQYF. For the CDR3, the DNA is TGTGCCAGCAGTTACGACGGGGGCCCACGCGGGACCCAGTACTTC.

This clonotype has just a few counts. The chain joins TRBV29-1 to TRBJ1-1; D is perhaps TRBD1 (6 bases). Germline CDR1 SQVTM, CDR2 ANQGSEA. The CDR3 spans 14 residues. Trimming pared 6 bases from V and 0 bases from J, leaving 14 bases between. CDR3 residues: CSVSQGGMNTEAFF. The CDR3 DNA reads TGCAGCGTCTCACAAGGGGGTATGAACACTGAAGCTTTCTTT. The variable domain in full, with the rest retrieved from reference TRBV29-1 and TRBJ1-1, is SAVISQKPSRDICQRGTSLTIQCQVDSQVTMMFWYRQQPGQSLTLIATANQGSEATYESGFVIDKFPISRPNLTFSTLTVSNMSPEDSSIYLCSVSQGGMNTEAFFGQGTRLTVV.

The chain has TRBV7-8 and TRBJ2-5, with D maybe TRBD1 (5 bases). The end of the DNA aligns better with TRBJ2-7, so the J call may be wrong. The CDR3 is 14 amino acids. Per the germline V gene, CDR1 is SGHVS and CDR2 is FQNEAQ. CDR3 DNA sequence: TGTGCCAGCAGCTTAGATGGGGCCTCCTACGAGCAGTACGTC. This translates into CASSLDGASYEQYV.

The chain couples TRBV5-1 to TRBJ1-4; 11 bases match TRBD1. There are 15 residues in the CDR3. From germline, CDR1 is SGHRS and CDR2 YFSETQ. Trimming cost V 5 bases and J 8 bases; bases outside gene matches: 8. The CDR3 DNA reads TGCGCCAGCAGAGGAGGACAGGGGGCTTGGGAAAAACTGTTTTTT. Its protein is CASRGGQGAWEKLFF.

This clonotype was counted a few times. The rearrangement joins TRBV29-1 to TRBJ1-5, with no clear D. The V gene's germline CDR1 is SQVTM and CDR2 ANQGSEA. This CDR3 has 12 residues. V lost 5 bases and J 9 bases, leaving 14 bases between the germline ends. CDR3 loop: CSVRFSTGPQHF. CDR3 bases: TGCAGCGTTCGCTTCTCAACGGGGCCCCAGCATTTT.

This clonotype was seen a handful of times. The chain carries TRBV18 and TRBJ2-7, with D perhaps TRBD1 or TRBD2 (5 bases each). The CDR3 has 14 amino acids. The germline V gene has CDR1 KGHSH and CDR2 LQKENI. The germline V and J ends were trimmed by 4 bases and 4 bases, with 14 bases remaining between them. CDR3 bases: TGTGCCAGCTCACTGGGGACGAACCGTTACGAGCAGTACGTC. Amino acid sequence: CASSLGTNRYEQYV.